The 4 T cell receptor beta chains below come from one sample, sequenced in a study of OX40 agonist ivuxolimab in advanced cancers. TCRdb keeps only in-frame clones here, not all; method: immunoSEQ multiplex PCR. The sample holds some 65,000 clones, around 86% seen once. The sample consisted of CD4+ or CD8+ T cells sorted from blood, taken in a trial of the OX40 agonist ivuxolimab. These receptors originate from an adult with an advanced solid tumor such as melanoma, head and neck, liver or kidney cancer.

The chain is built from TRBV9 and TRBJ1-1, with D perhaps matching TRBD1 (5 bases). The V gene's germline CDR1 is SGDLS and CDR2 YYNGEE. The length of the CDR3 is 14 residues. Trimming cost V 2 bases and J 1 base, with 9 bases left between them. The CDR3, as DNA: TGTGCCAGCAGCGTCCTTCAGGGGAACACTGAAGCTTTCTTT. Translated: CASSVLQGNTEAFF.

The chain has TRBV10-3 and TRBJ1-5; no reliable D call. CDR1 and CDR2 (germline): ENHRY, SYGVKD. The CDR3 sequence is 15 residues long. The ends were cut back, 0 bases at V and 3 bases at J, with 9 bases in the middle. CDR3 region: CAISESRQVNQPQHF. In nucleotides, the CDR3 is TGTGCCATCAGTGAGTCGAGGCAGGTCAATCAGCCCCAGCATTTT.

The chain combines TRBV4-3 with TRBJ1-2; TRBD1 might be the D (6 bases). The CDR3 is 14 residues long. The germline V and J ends were trimmed by 0 bases and 8 bases, with 13 bases remaining between them. Germline-derived CDR1 and CDR2 are LGHNA and YSLEER. Written as DNA, the CDR3 is TGCGCCAGCAGCCAAGAGAGGGGGTCGGGCGGCTACACCTTC. Protein: CASSQERGSGGYTF.

This sequence joins TRBV28 and TRBJ1-2; TRBD1 might be the D (5 bases). Germline V gene data show CDR1 as MDHEN and CDR2 as SYDVKM. V was cut by 3 bases and J by 5 bases, with 13 bases left in between. CDR3 length: 14 amino acids. CDR3 amino acids: CASSLVGQGYGYTF. CDR3 bases: TGTGCCAGCAGTTTGGTGGGCCAGGGTTATGGCTACACCTTC.